This TCR beta chain derives from a study of T cells after yellow fever vaccination. Study conclusions and caveats: High-abundance clonotypes from the bulk population could contaminate FACS-sorted repertoires. The study re-detected most primary-vaccination clones after the booster (about 96% CD4, roughly 88% CD8).

This clonotype was observed at least ten times. Its target is not known. A universal primer site and UMIs were added as TCR cDNA was made by 5'RACE template switching. TCRdb called the 5' RACE reads again in MiXCR, with one record for every CDR3 protein. This table has around 500,000 distinct CDR3 sequences, 21% appearing once. CDR1 and CDR2 from the germline V gene are MRHNA and SNTAGT. V lost 5 bases, J lost 7 bases, and 11 bases lay in between. The CDR3 spans 13 residues. The source of this sequence is a young man who received the YFV17D yellow fever vaccine. V usage is TRBV6-4 and J usage is TRBJ2-2; D ambiguous. Here the sequenced sample was PBMCs, taken 21 days after the first yellow fever vaccination. CDR3: CASSPYRNGELFF. CDR3 nucleotides: TGTGCCAGCAGTCCGTACCGTAACGGGGAGCTGTTTTTT.